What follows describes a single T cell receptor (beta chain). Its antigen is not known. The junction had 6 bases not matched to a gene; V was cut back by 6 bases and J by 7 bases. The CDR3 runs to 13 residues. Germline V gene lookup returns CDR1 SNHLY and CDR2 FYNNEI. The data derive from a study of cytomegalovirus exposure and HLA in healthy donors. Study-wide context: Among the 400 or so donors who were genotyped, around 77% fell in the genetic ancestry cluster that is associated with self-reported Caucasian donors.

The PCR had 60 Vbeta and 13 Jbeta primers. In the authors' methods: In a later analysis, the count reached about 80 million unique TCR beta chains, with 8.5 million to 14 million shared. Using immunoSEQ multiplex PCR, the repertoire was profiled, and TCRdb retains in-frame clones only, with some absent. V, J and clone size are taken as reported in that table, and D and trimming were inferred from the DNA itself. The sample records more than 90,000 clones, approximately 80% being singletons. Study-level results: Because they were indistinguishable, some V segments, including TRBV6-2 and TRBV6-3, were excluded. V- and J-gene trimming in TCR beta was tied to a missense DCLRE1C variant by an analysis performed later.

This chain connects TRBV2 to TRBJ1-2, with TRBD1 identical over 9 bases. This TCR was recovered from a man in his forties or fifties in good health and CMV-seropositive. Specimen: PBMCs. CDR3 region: CASRLGQGTGYTF. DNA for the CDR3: TGTGCCAGCAGGCTGGGACAGGGCACTGGCTACACCTTC.